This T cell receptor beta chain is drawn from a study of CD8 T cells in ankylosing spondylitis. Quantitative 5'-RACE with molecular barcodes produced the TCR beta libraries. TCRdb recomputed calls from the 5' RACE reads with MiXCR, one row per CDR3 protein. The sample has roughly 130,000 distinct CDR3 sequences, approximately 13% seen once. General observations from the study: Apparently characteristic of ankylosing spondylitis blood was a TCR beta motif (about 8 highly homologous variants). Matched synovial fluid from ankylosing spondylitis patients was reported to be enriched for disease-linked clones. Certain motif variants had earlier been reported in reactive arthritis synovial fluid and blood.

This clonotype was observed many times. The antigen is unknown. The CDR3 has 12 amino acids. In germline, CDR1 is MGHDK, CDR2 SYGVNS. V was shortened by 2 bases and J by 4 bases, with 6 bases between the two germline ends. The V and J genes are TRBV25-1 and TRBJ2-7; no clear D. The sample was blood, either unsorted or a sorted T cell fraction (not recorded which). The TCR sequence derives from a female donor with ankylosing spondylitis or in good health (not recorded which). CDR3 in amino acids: CASSEQGYEQYF. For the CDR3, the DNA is TGTGCCAGCAGTGAACAAGGATACGAGCAGTACTTC.